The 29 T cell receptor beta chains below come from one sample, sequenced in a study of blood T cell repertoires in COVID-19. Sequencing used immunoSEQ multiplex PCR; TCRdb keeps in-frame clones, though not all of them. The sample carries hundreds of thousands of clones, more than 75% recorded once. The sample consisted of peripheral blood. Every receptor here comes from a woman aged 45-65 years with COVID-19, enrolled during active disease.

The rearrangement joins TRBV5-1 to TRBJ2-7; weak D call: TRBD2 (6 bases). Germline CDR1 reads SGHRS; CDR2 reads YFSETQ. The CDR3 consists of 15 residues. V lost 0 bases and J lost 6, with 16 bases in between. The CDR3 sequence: CASSLVGDSLGEQYF. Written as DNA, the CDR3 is TGCGCCAGCAGCTTGGTTGGGGACTCGCTGGGCGAGCAGTACTTC.

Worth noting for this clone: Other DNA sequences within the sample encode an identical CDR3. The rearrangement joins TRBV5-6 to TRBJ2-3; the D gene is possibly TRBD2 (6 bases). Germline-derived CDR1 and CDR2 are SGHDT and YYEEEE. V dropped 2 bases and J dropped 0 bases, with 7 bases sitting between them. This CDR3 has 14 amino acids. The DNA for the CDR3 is TGTGCCAGCAGCTTCCGGGGGAGCACAGATACGCAGTATTTT. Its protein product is CASSFRGSTDTQYF. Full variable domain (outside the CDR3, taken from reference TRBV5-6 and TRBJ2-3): DAGVTQSPTHLIKTRGQQVTLRCSPKSGHDTVSWYQQALGQGPQFIFQYYEEEERQRGNFPDRFSGHQFPNYSSELNVNALLLGDSALYLCASSFRGSTDTQYFGPGTRLTVL.

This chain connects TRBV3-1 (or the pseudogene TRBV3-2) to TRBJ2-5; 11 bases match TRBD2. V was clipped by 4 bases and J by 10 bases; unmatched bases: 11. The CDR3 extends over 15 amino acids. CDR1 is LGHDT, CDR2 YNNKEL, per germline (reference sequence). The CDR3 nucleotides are TGTGCCAGCAGCCTTACTAGCGGGAGCTTCGGGAGCCAGTACTTC. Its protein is CASSLTSGSFGSQYF.

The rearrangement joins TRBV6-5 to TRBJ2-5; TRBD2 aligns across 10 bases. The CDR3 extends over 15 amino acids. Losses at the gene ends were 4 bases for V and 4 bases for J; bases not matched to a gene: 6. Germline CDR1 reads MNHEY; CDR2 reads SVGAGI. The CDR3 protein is CASSWASGRPETQYF. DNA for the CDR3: TGTGCCAGCAGTTGGGCTAGCGGGAGACCAGAGACCCAGTACTTC.

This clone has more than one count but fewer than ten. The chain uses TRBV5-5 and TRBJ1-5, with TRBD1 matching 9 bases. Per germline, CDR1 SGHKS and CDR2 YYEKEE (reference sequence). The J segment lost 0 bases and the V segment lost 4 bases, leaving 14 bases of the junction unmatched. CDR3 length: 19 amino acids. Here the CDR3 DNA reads TGTGCCAGCAGCCCGTTGCCACAGGGGGCTGACAGTAGCAATCAGCCCCAGCATTTT. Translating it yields CASSPLPQGADSSNQPQHF.

The CDR3 DNA reads TGTGCCTGGGGCCCTTCGGAGCCCCAGCATTTT. As protein: CAWGPSEPQHF. The gene calls are TRBV30 and TRBJ1-5; D call uncertain. Germline CDR1 is GTSNPN and CDR2 is SVGIG (reference sequence). The V and J ends lost 5 bases and 8 bases respectively, with 10 bases between them. The CDR3 contains 11 residues.

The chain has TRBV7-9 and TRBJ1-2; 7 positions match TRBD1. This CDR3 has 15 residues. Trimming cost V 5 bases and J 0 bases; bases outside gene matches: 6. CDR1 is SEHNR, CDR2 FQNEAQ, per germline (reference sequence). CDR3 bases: TGTGCCAGCAGCCCCGGGACAGTACCTAACTATGGCTACACCTTC. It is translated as CASSPGTVPNYGYTF.

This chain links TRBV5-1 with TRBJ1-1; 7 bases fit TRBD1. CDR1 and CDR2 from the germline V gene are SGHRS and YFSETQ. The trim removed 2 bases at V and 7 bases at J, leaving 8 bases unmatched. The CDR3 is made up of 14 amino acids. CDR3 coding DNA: TGCGCCAGCAGCTTAGATAGGGGGCCTGTTGAAGCTTTCTTT. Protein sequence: CASSLDRGPVEAFF.

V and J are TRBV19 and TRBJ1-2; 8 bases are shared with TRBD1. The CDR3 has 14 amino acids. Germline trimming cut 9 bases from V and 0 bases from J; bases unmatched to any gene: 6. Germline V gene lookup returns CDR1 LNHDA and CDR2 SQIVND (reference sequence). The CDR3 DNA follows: TGTGCCAGAAACGCGGACAGGGCTAACTATGGCTACACCTTC. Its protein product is CARNADRANYGYTF.

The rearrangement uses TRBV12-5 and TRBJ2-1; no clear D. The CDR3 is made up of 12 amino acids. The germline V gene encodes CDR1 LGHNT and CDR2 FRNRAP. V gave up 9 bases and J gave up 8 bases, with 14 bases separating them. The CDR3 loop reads CASAVGPDEQFF. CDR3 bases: TGTGCTAGCGCAGTGGGCCCAGATGAGCAGTTCTTC.

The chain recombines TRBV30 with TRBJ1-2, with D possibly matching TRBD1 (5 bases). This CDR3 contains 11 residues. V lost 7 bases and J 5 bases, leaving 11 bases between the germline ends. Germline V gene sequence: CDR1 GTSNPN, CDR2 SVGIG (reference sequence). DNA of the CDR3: TGTGCCTCGACAGAAATATATGGCTACACCTTC. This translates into CASTEIYGYTF. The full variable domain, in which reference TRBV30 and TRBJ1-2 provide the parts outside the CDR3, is SQTIHQWPATLVQPVGSPLSLECTVEGTSNPNLYWYRQAAGRGLQLLFYSVGIGQISSEVPQNLSASRPQDRQFILSSKKLLLSDSGFYLCASTEIYGYTFGSGTRLTVV.

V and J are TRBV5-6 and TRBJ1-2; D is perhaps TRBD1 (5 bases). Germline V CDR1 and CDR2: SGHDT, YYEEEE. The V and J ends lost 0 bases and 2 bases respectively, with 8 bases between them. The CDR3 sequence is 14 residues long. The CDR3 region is CASSLGQLNYGYTF. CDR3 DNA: TGTGCCAGCAGCTTGGGACAGCTGAACTATGGCTACACCTTC. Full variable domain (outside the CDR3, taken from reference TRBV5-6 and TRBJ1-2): DAGVTQSPTHLIKTRGQQVTLRCSPKSGHDTVSWYQQALGQGPQFIFQYYEEEERQRGNFPDRFSGHQFPNYSSELNVNALLLGDSALYLCASSLGQLNYGYTFGSGTRLTVV.

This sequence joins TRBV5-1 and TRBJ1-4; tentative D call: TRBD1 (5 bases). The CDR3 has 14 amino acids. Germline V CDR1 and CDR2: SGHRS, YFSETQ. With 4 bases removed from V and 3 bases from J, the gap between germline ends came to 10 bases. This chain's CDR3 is CASSQGSANEKLFF. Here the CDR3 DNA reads TGCGCCAGCAGCCAGGGTTCAGCTAATGAAAAACTGTTTTTT.

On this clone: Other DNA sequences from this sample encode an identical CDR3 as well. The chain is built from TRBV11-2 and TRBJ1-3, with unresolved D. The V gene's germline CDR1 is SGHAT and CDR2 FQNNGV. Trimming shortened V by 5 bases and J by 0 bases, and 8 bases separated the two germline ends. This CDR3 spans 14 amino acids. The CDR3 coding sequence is TGTGCCAGCAGCGCGCAAGTCTCTGGAAACACCATATATTTT. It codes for CASSAQVSGNTIYF.

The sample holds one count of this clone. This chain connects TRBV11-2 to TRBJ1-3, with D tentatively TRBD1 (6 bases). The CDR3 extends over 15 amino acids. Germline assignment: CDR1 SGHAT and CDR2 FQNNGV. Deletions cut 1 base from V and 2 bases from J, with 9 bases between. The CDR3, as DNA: TGTGCCAGCAGCTTAGTCACAGGGACTGGAAACACCATATATTTT. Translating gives CASSLVTGTGNTIYF.

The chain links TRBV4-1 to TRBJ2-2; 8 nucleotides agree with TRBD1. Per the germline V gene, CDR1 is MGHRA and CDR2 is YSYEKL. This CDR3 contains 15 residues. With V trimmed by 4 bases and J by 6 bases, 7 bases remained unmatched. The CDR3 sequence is CASSRNRGSAGELFF. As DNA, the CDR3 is TGCGCCAGCAGCCGCAACAGGGGGTCTGCCGGGGAGCTGTTTTTT.

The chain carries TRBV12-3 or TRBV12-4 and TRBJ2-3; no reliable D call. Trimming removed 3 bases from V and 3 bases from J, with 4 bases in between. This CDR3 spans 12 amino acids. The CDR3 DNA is TGTGCCAGCAGTTTCAGGACAGATACGCAGTATTTT. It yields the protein CASSFRTDTQYF.

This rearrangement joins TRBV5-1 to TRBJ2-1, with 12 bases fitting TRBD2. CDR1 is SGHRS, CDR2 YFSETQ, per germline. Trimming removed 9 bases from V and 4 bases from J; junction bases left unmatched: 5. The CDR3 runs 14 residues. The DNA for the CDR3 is TGCGCCACCAAGACTAGCGGGAGTTACAATGAGCAGTTCTTC. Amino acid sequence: CATKTSGSYNEQFF.

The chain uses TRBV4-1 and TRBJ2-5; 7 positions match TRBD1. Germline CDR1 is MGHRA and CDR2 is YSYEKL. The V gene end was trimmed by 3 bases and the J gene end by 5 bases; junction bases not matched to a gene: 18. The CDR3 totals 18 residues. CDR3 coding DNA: TGCGCCAGCAGCCAGCAAAGGACAGGCCGTACAGTTCGGGAGACCCAGTACTTC. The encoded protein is CASSQQRTGRTVRETQYF.

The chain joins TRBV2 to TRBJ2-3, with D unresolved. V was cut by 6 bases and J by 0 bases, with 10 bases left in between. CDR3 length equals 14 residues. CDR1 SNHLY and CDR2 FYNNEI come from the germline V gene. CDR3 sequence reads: CASRVAPSTDTQYF. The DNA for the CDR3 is TGTGCCAGCAGGGTAGCCCCCAGCACAGATACGCAGTATTTT.

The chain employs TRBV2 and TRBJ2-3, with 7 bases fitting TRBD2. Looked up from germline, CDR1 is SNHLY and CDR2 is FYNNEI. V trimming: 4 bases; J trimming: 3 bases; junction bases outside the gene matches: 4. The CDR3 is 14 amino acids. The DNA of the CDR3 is TGTGCCAGCAGTGCAGGACTAGATACAGATACGCAGTATTTT. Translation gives CASSAGLDTDTQYF.

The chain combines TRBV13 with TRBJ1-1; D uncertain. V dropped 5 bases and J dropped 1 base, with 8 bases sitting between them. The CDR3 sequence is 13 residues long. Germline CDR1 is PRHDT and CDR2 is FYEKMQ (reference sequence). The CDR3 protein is CASSTRQNTEAFF. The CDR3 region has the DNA TGTGCCAGCAGCACGCGACAGAACACTGAAGCTTTCTTT.

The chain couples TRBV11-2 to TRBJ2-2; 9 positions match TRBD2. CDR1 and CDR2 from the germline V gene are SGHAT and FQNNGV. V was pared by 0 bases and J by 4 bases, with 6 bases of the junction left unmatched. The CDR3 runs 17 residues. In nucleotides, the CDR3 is TGTGCCAGCAGCTTAGAGCGGGAGGGCCTCGGCACCGGGGAGCTGTTTTTT. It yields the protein CASSLEREGLGTGELFF.

The DNA for the CDR3 is TGTGCCAGCAGCTTAGGGGGCACAGCTATTTACTACGAGCAGTACTTC. It is translated as CASSLGGTAIYYEQYF. The V and J genes are TRBV11-3 and TRBJ2-7; D perhaps matches TRBD1 (5 bases). The V end lost 1 base, the J end lost 3 bases, and 16 bases lay between the germline ends. Germline CDR1 is SGHNT and CDR2 is YENEEA. The CDR3 consists of 16 residues.

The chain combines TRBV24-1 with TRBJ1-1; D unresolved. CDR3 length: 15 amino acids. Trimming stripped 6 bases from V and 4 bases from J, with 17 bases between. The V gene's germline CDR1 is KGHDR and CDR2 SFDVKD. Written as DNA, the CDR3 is TGTGCCACCAGTTCGTCCCTAACCGGGATCACTGAAGCTTTCTTT. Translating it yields CATSSSLTGITEAFF.

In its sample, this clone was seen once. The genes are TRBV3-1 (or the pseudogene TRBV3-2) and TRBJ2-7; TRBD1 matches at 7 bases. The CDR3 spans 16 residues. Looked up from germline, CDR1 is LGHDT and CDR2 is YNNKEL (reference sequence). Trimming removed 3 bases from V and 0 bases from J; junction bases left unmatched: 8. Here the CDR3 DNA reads TGTGCCAGCAGCCATAGAGCCGGGACAGCCTCCTACGAGCAGTACTTC. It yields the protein CASSHRAGTASYEQYF.

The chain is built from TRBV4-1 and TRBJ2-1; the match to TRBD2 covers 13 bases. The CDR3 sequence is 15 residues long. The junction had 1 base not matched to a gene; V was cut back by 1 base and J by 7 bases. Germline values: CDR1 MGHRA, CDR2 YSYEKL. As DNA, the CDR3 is TGCGCCAGCAGCCAAGGGACTAGCGGGAGTAATGAGCAGTTCTTC. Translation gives CASSQGTSGSNEQFF.

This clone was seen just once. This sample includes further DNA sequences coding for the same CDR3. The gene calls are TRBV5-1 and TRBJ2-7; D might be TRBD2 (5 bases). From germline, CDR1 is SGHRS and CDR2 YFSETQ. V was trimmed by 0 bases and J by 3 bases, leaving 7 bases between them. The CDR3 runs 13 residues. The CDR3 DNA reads TGCGCCAGCAGCTTGGCGAGGGACTACGAGCAGTACTTC. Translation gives CASSLARDYEQYF.

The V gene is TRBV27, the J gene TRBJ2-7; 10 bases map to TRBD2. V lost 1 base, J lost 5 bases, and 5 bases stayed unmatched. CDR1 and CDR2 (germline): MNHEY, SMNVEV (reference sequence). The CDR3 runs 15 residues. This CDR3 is CASSLLAGGRNEQYF. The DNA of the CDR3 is TGTGCCAGCAGTTTATTAGCGGGAGGTCGGAACGAGCAGTACTTC.